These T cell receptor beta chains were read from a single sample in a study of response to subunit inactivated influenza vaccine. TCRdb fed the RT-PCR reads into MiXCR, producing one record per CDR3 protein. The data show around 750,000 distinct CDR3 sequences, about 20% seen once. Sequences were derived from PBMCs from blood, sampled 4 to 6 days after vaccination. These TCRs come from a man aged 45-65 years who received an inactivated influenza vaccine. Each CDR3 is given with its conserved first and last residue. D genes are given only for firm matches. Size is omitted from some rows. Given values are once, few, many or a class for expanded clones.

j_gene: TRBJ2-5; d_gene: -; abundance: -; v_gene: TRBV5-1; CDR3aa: CASSAPERPKETQYF; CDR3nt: TGCGCCAGCAGCGCCCCAGAGCGACCTAAAGAGACCCAGTACTTC
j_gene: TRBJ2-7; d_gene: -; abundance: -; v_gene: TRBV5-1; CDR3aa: CASSLALPSRAPYEQYF; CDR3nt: TGCGCCAGCAGCTTGGCCTTACCAAGCAGGGCGCCCTACGAGCAGTACTTC
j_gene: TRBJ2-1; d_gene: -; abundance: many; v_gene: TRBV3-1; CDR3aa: CASSLRGINEQFF; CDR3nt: TGTGCCAGCAGCCTCAGGGGAATCAATGAGCAGTTCTTC
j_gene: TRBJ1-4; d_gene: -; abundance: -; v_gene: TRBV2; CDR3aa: CASSAGGPSNEKLFF; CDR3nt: TGTGCCAGCAGTGCAGGCGGGCCGTCTAATGAAAAACTGTTTTTT
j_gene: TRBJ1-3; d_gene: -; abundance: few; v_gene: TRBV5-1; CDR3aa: CASSLDRSSSGNTIYF; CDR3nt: TGCGCCAGCAGCTTGGACCGGAGCAGCTCTGGAAACACCATATATTTT
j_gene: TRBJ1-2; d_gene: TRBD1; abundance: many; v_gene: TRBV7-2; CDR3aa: CASSFGTGGGYTF; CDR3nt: TGTGCCAGCAGCTTCGGGACAGGCGGTGGCTACACCTTC
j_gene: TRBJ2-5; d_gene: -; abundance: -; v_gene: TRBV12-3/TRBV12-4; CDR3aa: CASSSQGRGETQYF; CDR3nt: TGTGCCAGCAGTTCACAGGGACGGGGAGAGACCCAGTACTTC
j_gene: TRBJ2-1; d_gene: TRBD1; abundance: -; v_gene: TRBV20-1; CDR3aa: CSASRGIEQFF; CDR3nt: TGCAGTGCTAGCAGGGGGATTGAGCAGTTCTTC
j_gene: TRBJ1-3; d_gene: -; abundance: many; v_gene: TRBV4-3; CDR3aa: CASSHGGTASGNTIYF; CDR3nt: TGCGCCAGCAGCCACGGTGGCACAGCCTCTGGAAACACCATATATTTT
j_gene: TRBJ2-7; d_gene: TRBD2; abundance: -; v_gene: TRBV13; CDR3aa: CASSSNRLAGLYEQYF; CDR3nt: TGTGCCAGCAGCTCAAATCGACTAGCGGGACTCTACGAGCAGTACTTC
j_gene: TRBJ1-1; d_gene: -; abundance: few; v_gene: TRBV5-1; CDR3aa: CASSLEGSLSNTEAFF; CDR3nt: TGCGCCAGCAGCTTGGAAGGGAGTCTATCGAACACTGAAGCTTTCTTT
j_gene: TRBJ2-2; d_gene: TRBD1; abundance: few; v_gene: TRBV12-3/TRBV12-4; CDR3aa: CASSFGTGGNTGELFF; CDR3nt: TGTGCCAGCAGTTTTGGGACAGGGGGAAACACCGGGGAGCTGTTTTTT
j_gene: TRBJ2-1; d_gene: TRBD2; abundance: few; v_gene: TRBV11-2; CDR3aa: CASSPRILLAGLISYNEQFF; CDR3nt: TGTGCCAGCAGCCCTCGTATATTACTAGCGGGGCTCATCTCCTACAATGAGCAGTTCTTC
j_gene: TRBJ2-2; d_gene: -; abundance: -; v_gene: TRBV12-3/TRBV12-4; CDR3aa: CASKPLSNTGELFF; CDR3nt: TGTGCCAGCAAACCACTCTCGAACACCGGGGAGCTGTTTTTT
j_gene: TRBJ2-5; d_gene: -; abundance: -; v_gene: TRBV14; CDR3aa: CASSHAPGAFGETQYF; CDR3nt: TGTGCCAGCAGCCACGCACCAGGGGCGTTCGGAGAGACCCAGTACTTC
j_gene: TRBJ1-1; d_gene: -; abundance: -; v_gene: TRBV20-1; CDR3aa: CSAFRPEGAEAFF; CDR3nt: TGCAGTGCTTTCCGACCCGAGGGGGCTGAAGCTTTCTTT
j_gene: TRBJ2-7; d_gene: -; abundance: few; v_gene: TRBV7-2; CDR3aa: CASSSSGTPSEQYF; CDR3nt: TGTGCCAGCAGCTCCTCCGGGACTCCCTCCGAGCAGTACTTC
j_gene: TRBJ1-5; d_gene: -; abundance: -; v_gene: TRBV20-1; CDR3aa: CSARGLQVAQPQHF; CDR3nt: TGCAGTGCTAGAGGGTTACAGGTGGCTCAGCCCCAGCATTTT
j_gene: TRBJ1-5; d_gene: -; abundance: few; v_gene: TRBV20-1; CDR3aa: CSAIQSHSNQPQHF; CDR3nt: TGCAGTGCTATCCAGTCACATAGCAATCAGCCCCAGCATTTT
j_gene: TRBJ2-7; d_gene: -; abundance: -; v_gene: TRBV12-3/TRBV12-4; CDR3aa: CASSPTGGARGYEQYF; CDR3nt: TGTGCCAGCAGCCCCACTGGCGGGGCCAGGGGATACGAGCAGTACTTC
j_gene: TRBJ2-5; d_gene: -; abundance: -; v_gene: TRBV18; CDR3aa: CASSPYEGSNYQETQYF; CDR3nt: TGTGCCAGCTCACCCTATGAGGGGAGCAATTACCAAGAGACCCAGTACTTC
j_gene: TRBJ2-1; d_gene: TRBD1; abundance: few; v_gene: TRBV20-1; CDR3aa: CSADTQGALNNEQFF; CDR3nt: TGCAGTGCTGACACCCAGGGGGCCCTCAACAATGAGCAGTTCTTC
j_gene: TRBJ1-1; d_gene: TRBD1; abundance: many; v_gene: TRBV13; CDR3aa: CASSLATGVNTEAFF; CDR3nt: TGTGCCAGCAGCTTAGCCACAGGGGTGAACACTGAAGCTTTCTTT
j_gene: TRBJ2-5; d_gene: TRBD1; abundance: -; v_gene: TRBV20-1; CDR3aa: CSARHTGARETQYF; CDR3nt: TGCAGTGCTAGACATACAGGGGCACGGGAGACCCAGTACTTC
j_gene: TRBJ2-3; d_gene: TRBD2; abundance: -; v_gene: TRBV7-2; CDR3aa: CASSLTYSGRTDTQYF; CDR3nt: TGTGCCAGCAGCTTAACATATAGCGGGAGGACAGATACGCAGTATTTT
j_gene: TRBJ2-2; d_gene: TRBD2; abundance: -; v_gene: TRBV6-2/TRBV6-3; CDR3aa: CASVPGGLAGTGELFF; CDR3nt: TGTGCCAGCGTACCCGGGGGGCTAGCGGGGACCGGGGAGCTGTTTTTT
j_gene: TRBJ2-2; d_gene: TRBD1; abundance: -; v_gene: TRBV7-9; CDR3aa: CASREDRGLTGELFF; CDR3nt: TGTGCCAGCAGAGAAGACAGGGGTCTCACCGGGGAGCTGTTTTTT
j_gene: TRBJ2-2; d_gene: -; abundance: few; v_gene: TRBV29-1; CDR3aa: CSGRRQPNTGELFF; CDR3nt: TGCAGCGGAAGGAGACAGCCGAACACCGGGGAGCTGTTTTTT
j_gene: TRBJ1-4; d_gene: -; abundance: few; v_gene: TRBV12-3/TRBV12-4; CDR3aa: CASRKEIATNEKLFF; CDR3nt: TGTGCCAGCAGGAAAGAGATTGCAACTAATGAAAAACTGTTTTTT
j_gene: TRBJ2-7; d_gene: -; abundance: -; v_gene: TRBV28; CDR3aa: CASKAPDSYEQYF; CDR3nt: TGTGCCAGCAAAGCTCCGGACTCCTACGAGCAGTACTTC
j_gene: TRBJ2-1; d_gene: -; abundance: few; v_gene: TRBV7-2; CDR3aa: CASSLRQNSYNEQFF; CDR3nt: TGTGCCAGCAGCTTAAGACAGAACTCCTACAATGAGCAGTTCTTC
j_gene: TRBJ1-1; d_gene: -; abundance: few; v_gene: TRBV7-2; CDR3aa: CASSPQMNTEAFF; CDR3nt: TGTGCCAGCAGCCCGCAAATGAACACTGAAGCTTTCTTT
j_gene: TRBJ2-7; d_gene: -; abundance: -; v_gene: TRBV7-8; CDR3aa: CASSPQQGQYEQYF; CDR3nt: TGTGCCAGCAGCCCCCAGCAGGGGCAGTACGAGCAGTACTTC
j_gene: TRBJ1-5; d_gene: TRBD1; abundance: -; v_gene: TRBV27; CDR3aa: CASRGQGANQPQHF; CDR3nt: TGTGCCAGCCGCGGACAGGGGGCGAATCAGCCCCAGCATTTT
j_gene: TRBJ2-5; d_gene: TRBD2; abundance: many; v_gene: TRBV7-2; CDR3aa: CASSSTGSGPQETQYF; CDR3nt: TGTGCCAGCAGCTCCACGGGTAGCGGGCCACAAGAGACCCAGTACTTC
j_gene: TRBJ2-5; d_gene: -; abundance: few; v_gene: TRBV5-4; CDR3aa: CASSLGGGRVETQYF; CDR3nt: TGTGCCAGCAGCTTGGGGGGGGGCCGGGTAGAGACCCAGTACTTC
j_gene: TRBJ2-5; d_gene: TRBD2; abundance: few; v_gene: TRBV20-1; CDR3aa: CSATGLAYETQYF; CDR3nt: TGCAGTGCTACGGGACTAGCCTACGAGACCCAGTACTTC
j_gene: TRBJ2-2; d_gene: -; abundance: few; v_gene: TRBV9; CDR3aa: CASSVVTETGELFF; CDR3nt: TGTGCCAGCAGCGTAGTGACGGAGACCGGGGAGCTGTTTTTT
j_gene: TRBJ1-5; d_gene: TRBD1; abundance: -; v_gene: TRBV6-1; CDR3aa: CASSRDSTNQPQHF; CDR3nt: TGTGCCAGCAGTAGGGACAGTACCAATCAGCCCCAGCATTTT
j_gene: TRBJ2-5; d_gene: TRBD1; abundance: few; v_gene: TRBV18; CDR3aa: CASSRGQEETQYF; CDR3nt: TGTGCCAGCTCACGCGGACAGGAAGAGACCCAGTACTTC
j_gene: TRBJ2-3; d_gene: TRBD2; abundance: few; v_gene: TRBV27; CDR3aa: CASRMSGLTRTDTQYF; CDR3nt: TGTGCCAGCAGGATGTCGGGACTAACCCGCACAGATACGCAGTATTTT
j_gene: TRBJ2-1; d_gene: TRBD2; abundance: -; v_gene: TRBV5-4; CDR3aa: CASTGTTSFEQFF; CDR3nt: TGTGCCAGCACCGGGACTACTTCATTTGAGCAGTTCTTC
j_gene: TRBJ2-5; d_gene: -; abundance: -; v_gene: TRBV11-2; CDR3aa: CASSLVVTGQETQYF; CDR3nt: TGTGCCAGCAGCTTAGTAGTTACGGGACAAGAGACCCAGTACTTC
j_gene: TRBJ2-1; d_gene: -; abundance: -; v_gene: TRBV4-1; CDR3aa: CASSQLGLLSYNEQFF; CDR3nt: TGCGCCAGCAGCCAGTTGGGACTTCTCTCGTACAATGAGCAGTTCTTC
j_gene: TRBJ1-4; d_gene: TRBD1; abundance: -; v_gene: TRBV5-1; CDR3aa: CASSTGTGVWEKLFF; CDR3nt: TGCGCCAGCAGCACCGGGACAGGGGTGTGGGAAAAACTGTTTTTT
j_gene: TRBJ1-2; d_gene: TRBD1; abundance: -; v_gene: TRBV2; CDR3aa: CASRTGVGYTF; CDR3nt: TGTGCCAGCAGGACAGGGGTAGGCTACACCTTC
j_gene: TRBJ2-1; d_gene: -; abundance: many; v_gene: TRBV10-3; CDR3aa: CAISGGTTINNEQFF; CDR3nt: TGTGCCATCAGTGGCGGGACAACTATTAACAATGAGCAGTTCTTC
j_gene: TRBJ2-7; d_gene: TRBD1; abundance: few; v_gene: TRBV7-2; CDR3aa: CASRRQGDKGEQYF; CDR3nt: TGTGCCAGCAGACGACAGGGTGATAAAGGCGAGCAGTACTTC
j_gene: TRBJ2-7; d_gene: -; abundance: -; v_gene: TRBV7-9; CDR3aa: CASSLVTTWYEQYF; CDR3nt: TGTGCCAGCAGCTTAGTAACCACATGGTACGAGCAGTACTTC
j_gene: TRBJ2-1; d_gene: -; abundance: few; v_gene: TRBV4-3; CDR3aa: CASSQDLRPKDEQFF; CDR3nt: TGCGCCAGCAGCCAAGATCTTCGACCTAAAGATGAGCAGTTCTTC
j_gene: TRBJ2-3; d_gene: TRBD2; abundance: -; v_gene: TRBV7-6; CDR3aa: CASSLEAGTFTDTQYF; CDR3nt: TGTGCCAGCAGCTTAGAAGCGGGAACTTTTACAGATACGCAGTATTTT
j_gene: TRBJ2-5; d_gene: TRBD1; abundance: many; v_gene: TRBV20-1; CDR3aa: CSAPRTGTETQYF; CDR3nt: TGCAGTGCCCCCCGGACAGGAACAGAGACCCAGTACTTC
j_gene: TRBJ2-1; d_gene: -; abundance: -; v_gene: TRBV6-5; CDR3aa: CASSYGGRSYNEQFF; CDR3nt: TGTGCCAGCAGTTATGGGGGGCGATCCTACAATGAGCAGTTCTTC
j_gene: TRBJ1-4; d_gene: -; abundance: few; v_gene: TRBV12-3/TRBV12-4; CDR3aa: CASSFDRPNEKLFF; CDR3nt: TGTGCCAGCAGTTTTGACAGGCCTAATGAAAAACTGTTTTTT
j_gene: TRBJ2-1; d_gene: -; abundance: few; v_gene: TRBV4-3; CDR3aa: CASSRSRFGNNEQFF; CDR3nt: TGCGCCAGCAGTCGAAGTAGGTTTGGCAACAATGAGCAGTTCTTC